A single sample is the source of the 30 T cell receptor beta chains below, sequenced in a study of shared clonotypes between healthy human individuals. Sequencing used immunoSEQ multiplex PCR; TCRdb keeps in-frame clones, though not all of them. This sample has roughly 1,100,000 clones, with around four fifths found just once. Sequenced sample: memory CD4+ T cells sorted from blood. Subset specified: CD45RA-negative fraction. The receptor set was obtained from a man aged 18 to 29 in good health.

Only one count was recorded for this clone. The J gene is TRBJ2-7, the V gene TRBV7-2; D might be TRBD1 or TRBD2, each matching 5 bases. The germline gives CDR1 SGHTA, CDR2 FQGNSA. This CDR3 is 12 amino acids long. Trimming cost V 5 bases and J 3 bases, with 8 bases left between them. CDR3 sequence: CASSRDHYEQYF. The CDR3 DNA reads as TGTGCCAGCAGCCGGGACCACTACGAGCAGTACTTC. Using reference TRBV7-2 and TRBJ2-7 for the parts outside the CDR3, the full variable domain is GAGVSQSPSNKVTEKGKDVELRCDPISGHTALYWYRQSLGQGLEFLIYFQGNSAPDKSGLPSDRFSAERTGGSVSTLTIQRTQQEDSAVYLCASSRDHYEQYFGPGTRLTVT.

The chain is built from TRBV7-2 and TRBJ2-3; D might be TRBD1 (5 bases). This CDR3 is 16 amino acids long. Germline values: CDR1 SGHTA, CDR2 FQGNSA. V lost 5 bases and J lost 0, with 15 bases in between. CDR3 sequence (DNA): TGTGCCAGCAGCAACCGGACATCCCCTAGCACAGATACGCAGTATTTT. It codes for CASSNRTSPSTDTQYF.

This clone was counted a few times. This rearrangement joins TRBV11-2 to TRBJ1-6; D remains ambiguous. This CDR3 has 16 residues. Germline CDR1 SGHAT, CDR2 FQNNGV. Trimming shortened V by 1 base and J by 10 bases, and 17 bases separated the two germline ends. The CDR3 DNA reads TGTGCCAGCAGCTTAGCCTCGTCGGGCCTCGGGTCACCCCTCCACTTT. This gives the protein CASSLASSGLGSPLHF. The whole variable domain, filled in from reference TRBV11-2 and TRBJ1-6, reads EAGVAQSPRYKIIEKRQSVAFWCNPISGHATLYWYQQILGQGPKLLIQFQNNGVVDDSQLPKDRFSAERLKGVDSTLKIQPAKLEDSAVYLCASSLASSGLGSPLHFGNGTRLTVT.

The genes are TRBV5-1 and TRBJ2-7; 7 nucleotides line up with TRBD1. Per germline, CDR1 SGHRS and CDR2 YFSETQ. The CDR3 covers 13 residues. V dropped 3 bases and J dropped 5; count of bases not matched to a gene: 5. The CDR3 reads CASSSGGFDEQYF. The CDR3 nucleotides are TGCGCCAGCAGCTCAGGGGGATTTGACGAGCAGTACTTC.

The chain uses TRBV7-2 and TRBJ1-1; 10 bases align to TRBD1. This CDR3 region has 14 residues. The J segment lost 6 bases and the V segment lost 4 bases, leaving 5 bases of the junction unmatched. CDR1 is SGHTA and CDR2 is FQGNSA in the germline V gene. Written as DNA, the CDR3 is TGTGCCAGCAGCTACGGGACAGGGGTGGCTGAAGCTTTCTTT. Its protein is CASSYGTGVAEAFF. The whole variable domain, remainder taken from reference TRBV7-2 and TRBJ1-1, is GAGVSQSPSNKVTEKGKDVELRCDPISGHTALYWYRQSLGQGLEFLIYFQGNSAPDKSGLPSDRFSAERTGGSVSTLTIQRTQQEDSAVYLCASSYGTGVAEAFFGQGTRLTVV.

The chain carries TRBV19 and TRBJ1-1, with TRBD1 identical over 9 bases. CDR3 size: 15 residues. Unmatched junction bases numbered 7, after V lost 4 bases and J lost 4 bases. From germline, CDR1 is LNHDA and CDR2 SQIVND (reference sequence). CDR3 DNA sequence: TGTGCCAGTAGTAACACAGGGGGCAGGGTCACTGAAGCTTTCTTT. This gives the protein CASSNTGGRVTEAFF.

The chain has TRBV18 and TRBJ2-1; D possibly corresponds to TRBD2 (6 bases). Germline values: CDR1 KGHSH, CDR2 LQKENI. The CDR3 loop spans 15 amino acids. V was pared by 0 bases and J by 2 bases, with 8 bases between. The CDR3 DNA sequence: TGTGCCAGCTCACCACCGTCTAGCGCCTACAATGAGCAGTTCTTC. This codes for CASSPPSSAYNEQFF.

The chain recombines TRBV7-9 with TRBJ2-5, with TRBD2 as a possible D gene (5 bases). The CDR3 contains 14 residues. Trimming took off 5 bases at V and 2 bases at J, with 12 bases between the two ends. In germline, CDR1 is SEHNR, CDR2 FQNEAQ (reference sequence). The CDR3: CASSRRAVQETQYF. For the CDR3, the DNA is TGTGCCAGCAGCCGGCGGGCAGTTCAAGAGACCCAGTACTTC.

The rearrangement joins TRBV6-6 to TRBJ1-5; a weak D match, TRBD1 (6 bases). V lost 2 bases and J 4 bases, leaving 9 bases between the germline ends. Germline V gene data show CDR1 as MNHNY and CDR2 as SVGAGI (reference sequence). This CDR3 is built from 14 residues. This CDR3 is CASSYPGENQPQHF. For the CDR3, the DNA is TGTGCCAGCAGTTACCCAGGGGAAAATCAGCCCCAGCATTTT.

The genes are TRBV10-3 and TRBJ1-2; 9 bases map to TRBD1. CDR1 is ENHRY and CDR2 is SYGVKD in the germline V gene. The ends lost 2 bases at V and 8 bases at J; junction bases unmatched: 6. The CDR3 runs to 14 residues. The CDR3 DNA follows: TGTGCCATCAGTGAGGGTGGACAGGGGTCGGGCTACACCTTC. This encodes CAISEGGQGSGYTF.

CDR3 DNA sequence: TGTGCCAGCAGTTACTCGAGCGGGAGGGCCGAGACCCAGTACTTC. Translating it yields CASSYSSGRAETQYF. The chain recombines TRBV6-6 with TRBJ2-5; 10 nucleotides agree with TRBD2. CDR1 MNHNY and CDR2 SVGAGI come from the germline V gene (reference sequence). The CDR3 spans 15 residues. V dropped 0 bases and J dropped 5; count of bases not matched to a gene: 3.

The chain couples TRBV5-1 to TRBJ2-3, with D hard to call. The CDR3 contains 15 residues. Germline-derived CDR1 and CDR2 are SGHRS and YFSETQ. V shed 1 base and J shed 5 bases, with 14 bases lying between them. CDR3 nucleotide sequence: TGCGCCAGCAGCTTGCGGCGCCCGGGTAGAGATACGCAGTATTTT. As protein: CASSLRRPGRDTQYF. Complete variable domain (other parts from reference TRBV5-1 and TRBJ2-3): KAGVTQTPRYLIKTRGQQVTLSCSPISGHRSVSWYQQTPGQGLQFLFEYFSETQRNKGNFPGRFSGRQFSNSRSEMNVSTLELGDSALYLCASSLRRPGRDTQYFGPGTRLTVL.

In DNA, the CDR3 is TGCGCCAGCAGCATAGGACAGGTCTTAAATGAAAAACTGTTTTTT. It translates to CASSIGQVLNEKLFF. The J gene is TRBJ1-4, the V gene TRBV5-1; 7 nucleotides agree with TRBD1. Trimming cost V 4 bases and J 5 bases; bases outside gene matches: 8. The CDR3 consists of 15 residues. Germline V CDR1 and CDR2: SGHRS, YFSETQ.

This chain connects TRBV2 to TRBJ1-6; D gene ambiguous. Germline V gene lookup returns CDR1 SNHLY and CDR2 FYNNEI. This CDR3 spans 13 amino acids. Deletions cut 6 bases from V and 10 bases from J, with 13 bases between. CDR3 DNA: TGTGCCAGCAGACTAGGGATAGGATCACCCCTCCACTTT. Translated: CASRLGIGSPLHF.

To note about this clone: Additional DNA sequences in this sample encode the identical CDR3. CDR3 residues: CASSPRQYGYTF. The CDR3, as DNA: TGTGCCAGTAGTCCCCGACAGTATGGCTACACCTTC. The chain combines TRBV19 with TRBJ1-2; possible D gene TRBD1, 5 bases. Germline values: CDR1 LNHDA, CDR2 SQIVND (reference sequence). The CDR3 loop spans 12 amino acids. Trimming took 5 bases from V and 5 from J, leaving 9 bases between them.

The V call is TRBV5-6, the J call TRBJ2-3; D ambiguous. The CDR3 totals 14 residues. V was pared by 3 bases and J by 1 base, with 9 bases between. Germline V CDR1 and CDR2: SGHDT, YYEEEE. The CDR3 loop reads CASSSNWGTDTQYF. In DNA, the CDR3 is TGTGCCAGCAGCTCTAATTGGGGCACAGATACGCAGTATTTT.

The V and J genes are TRBV30 and TRBJ2-1; 10 bases are shared with TRBD2. Losses at the gene ends were 0 bases for V and 5 bases for J; bases not matched to a gene: 7. From germline, CDR1 is GTSNPN and CDR2 SVGIG (reference sequence). The CDR3 covers 16 residues. In DNA, the CDR3 is TGTGCCTGGAGTGTACTCAGGACTAGCGGAAACAATGAGCAGTTCTTC. Its translation: CAWSVLRTSGNNEQFF. Combining the CDR3 with reference TRBV30 and TRBJ2-1 gives the whole variable domain SQTIHQWPATLVQPVGSPLSLECTVEGTSNPNLYWYRQAAGRGLQLLFYSVGIGQISSEVPQNLSASRPQDRQFILSSKKLLLSDSGFYLCAWSVLRTSGNNEQFFGPGTRLTVL.

The count of this clone is one. The chain joins TRBV5-5 to TRBJ1-3; D gene unclear. This CDR3 spans 14 amino acids. Trimming left V 1 base short and J 2 bases short, with 7 bases between. Germline CDR1 and CDR2: SGHKS and YYEKEE (reference sequence). The CDR3 DNA is TGTGCCAGCAGCTTGCTAGATACTGGAAACACCATATATTTT. It specifies CASSLLDTGNTIYF.

About this clone: The conserved phenylalanine or tryptophan is not found at the CDR3 terminus, so this likely reflects a read error. This chain uses TRBV7-9 with TRBJ2-7, with TRBD1 identical over 8 bases. V lost 5 bases to trimming and J lost 1 base; unmatched junction nucleotides: 4. There are 14 residues in the CDR3. The V gene's germline CDR1 is SEHNR and CDR2 FQNEAQ (reference sequence). The chain's CDR3 is CASSPDRVSYEQYL. CDR3 DNA: TGTGCCAGCAGCCCGGACAGGGTATCCTACGAGCAGTACCTC.

V usage is TRBV7-8 and J usage is TRBJ1-2; D is unclear. The V gene's germline CDR1 is SGHVS and CDR2 FQNEAQ. The CDR3 spans 16 residues. V was shortened by 5 bases and J by 0 bases, with 16 bases between the two germline ends. The CDR3 DNA reads as TGTGCCAGCAGCCCCCGCGAGCAGTTAGCTAACTATGGCTACACCTTC. Protein: CASSPREQLANYGYTF.

This chain links TRBV29-1 with TRBJ2-7; D ambiguous. The length of the CDR3 is 15 residues. The ends were cut back, 0 bases at V and 1 base at J, with 13 bases in the middle. Germline CDR1 SQVTM, CDR2 ANQGSEA. CDR3 coding DNA: TGCAGCGTTGAAGATCGGCGACCCGAATCCTACGAGCAGTACTTC. This encodes CSVEDRRPESYEQYF.

The rearrangement links TRBV18 to TRBJ2-3, with unresolved D. In germline, CDR1 is KGHSH, CDR2 LQKENI. CDR3 length equals 14 residues. Deletions cut 5 bases from V and 2 bases from J, with 11 bases between. The CDR3 loop is CASSESGFTDTQYF. CDR3 coding DNA: TGTGCCAGCTCAGAATCTGGCTTCACAGATACGCAGTATTTT.

The chain recombines TRBV5-1 with TRBJ2-6, with D perhaps TRBD2 (6 bases). This CDR3 is built from 16 residues. Germline V lookup: CDR1 SGHRS, CDR2 YFSETQ. V was trimmed by 4 bases and J by 0 bases, leaving 11 bases between them. The CDR3 loop is CASSIDGSSGANVLTF. The CDR3 DNA follows: TGCGCCAGCAGCATCGACGGGAGCTCTGGGGCCAACGTCCTGACTTTC.

The V and J genes are TRBV5-1 and TRBJ2-7; no clear D gene. V was pared by 3 bases and J by 1 base, with 8 bases between. Germline assignment: CDR1 SGHRS and CDR2 YFSETQ. This CDR3 spans 13 amino acids. The chain's CDR3 is CASSYGASYEQYF. For the CDR3, the DNA is TGCGCCAGCAGCTACGGAGCTTCCTACGAGCAGTACTTC. Full variable domain (missing parts from reference TRBV5-1 and TRBJ2-7): KAGVTQTPRYLIKTRGQQVTLSCSPISGHRSVSWYQQTPGQGLQFLFEYFSETQRNKGNFPGRFSGRQFSNSRSEMNVSTLELGDSALYLCASSYGASYEQYFGPGTRLTVT.

J is TRBJ2-3 and V is TRBV6-6; D not resolved. The CDR3 spans 11 residues. The germline V gene encodes CDR1 MNHNY and CDR2 SVGAGI (reference sequence). V lost 4 bases to trimming and J lost 5 bases, with 4 bases between them. The CDR3, as DNA: TGTGCCAGCAGTTCAATAGATACGCAGTATTTT. It codes for CASSSIDTQYF.

This clone has only one observation. The chain carries TRBV10-3 and TRBJ1-4; D is undetermined. CDR1 and CDR2 (germline): ENHRY, SYGVKD. This CDR3 is 18 amino acids long. The germline V and J ends were trimmed by 3 bases and 0 bases, with 17 bases remaining between them. CDR3 in amino acids: CAISDFITANATNEKLFF. The CDR3 DNA sequence: TGTGCCATCAGTGACTTTATTACAGCGAATGCAACTAATGAAAAACTGTTTTTT.

The chain links TRBV19 to TRBJ2-3, with D unresolved. Germline values: CDR1 LNHDA, CDR2 SQIVND (reference sequence). The CDR3 is 12 residues long. Trimming pared 8 bases from V and 4 bases from J, leaving 10 bases between. CDR3 nucleotides: TGTGCCAGTGGTAGGACCGCAGATACGCAGTATTTT. Its translation is CASGRTADTQYF.

V is TRBV10-3 and J is TRBJ2-3; D tentatively reads TRBD1 or TRBD2 (7 bases each). Per the germline V gene, CDR1 is ENHRY and CDR2 is SYGVKD. CDR3 length: 18 amino acids. The V end was cut by 6 bases, the J end by 5 bases, with 27 bases between. CDR3 DNA sequence: TGTGCCATCAGAGCCCGCGGTCTAGCGGAGGGGGCAAAAGATACGCAGTATTTT. This translates into CAIRARGLAEGAKDTQYF.

The count of this clone is one. V gene TRBV11-3 combines with J gene TRBJ2-7; 9 nucleotides align to TRBD2. The CDR3 covers 14 residues. CDR1 SGHNT and CDR2 YENEEA come from the germline V gene. With V trimmed by 1 base and J by 2 bases, 0 bases remained unmatched. CDR3 DNA: TGTGCCAGCAGCTTAGGCGGGGGGGCCTACGAGCAGTACTTC. Encoded protein: CASSLGGGAYEQYF. The whole variable domain, filled in from reference TRBV11-3 and TRBJ2-7, reads EAGVVQSPRYKIIEKKQPVAFWCNPISGHNTLYWYLQNLGQGPELLIRYENEEAVDDSQLPKDRFSAERLKGVDSTLKIQPAELGDSAVYLCASSLGGGAYEQYFGPGTRLTVT.

The table lists this clone with a few counts. This chain uses TRBV21-1 with TRBJ2-2. TRBV21-1 is a recognized pseudogene. The CDR3 has 17 amino acids. Here the CDR3 reads CASSRHKGRTRWVELFF. CDR3 nucleotide sequence: TGTGCCAGCAGCCGTCACAAGGGCAGGACCCGGTGGGTCGAGCTGTTTTTT.